This entry describes one TCR beta chain. The antigen is undetermined. The CDR3 runs 15 residues. Trimming pared 8 bases from V and 0 bases from J, leaving 16 bases between. Germline CDR1 and CDR2: SGHAT and FQNNGV. The data were obtained in a study of shared clonotypes between healthy human individuals. Overall study findings and caveats: The sole specimen, blood, was sampled, and tissue repertoires likely differ. Among donors, the sharing of clonotypes was expected to be influenced by sequencing depth.

Sorted subsets were amplified in replicate PCRs using 150 to 250 ng DNA, some 31,000 T cell genomes. Clones were sequenced by immunoSEQ multiplex PCR, and TCRdb holds only the in-frame ones, with some missing. The sample consists of around 2.3 million clones, 90% to 96% of them appearing once. This chain links TRBV11-2 with TRBJ1-1; D is unclear. The receptor comes from a man aged 18 to 35 in good health. The source material was naive CD4+ T cells sorted from blood. Subset here: CD45RA+ positively selected. CDR3 nucleotide sequence: TGTGCCAGCCGTCGGAGCGGACTCATGAACACTGAAGCTTTCTTT. Translation gives CASRRSGLMNTEAFF. Supplemented by reference TRBV11-2 and TRBJ1-1, the full variable domain reads EAGVAQSPRYKIIEKRQSVAFWCNPISGHATLYWYQQILGQGPKLLIQFQNNGVVDDSQLPKDRFSAERLKGVDSTLKIQPAKLEDSAVYLCASRRSGLMNTEAFFGQGTRLTVV.